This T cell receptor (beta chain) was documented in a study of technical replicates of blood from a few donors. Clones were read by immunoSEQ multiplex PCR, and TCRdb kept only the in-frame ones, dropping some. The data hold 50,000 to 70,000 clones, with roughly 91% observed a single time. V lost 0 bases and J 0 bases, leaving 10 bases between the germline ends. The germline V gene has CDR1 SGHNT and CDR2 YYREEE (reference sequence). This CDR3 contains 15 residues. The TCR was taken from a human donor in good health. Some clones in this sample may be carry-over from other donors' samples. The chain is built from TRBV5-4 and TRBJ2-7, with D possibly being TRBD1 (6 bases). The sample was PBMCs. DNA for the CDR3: TGTGCCAGCAGCTTGGGACAGGTACACTCCTACGAGCAGTACTTC. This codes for CASSLGQVHSYEQYF.